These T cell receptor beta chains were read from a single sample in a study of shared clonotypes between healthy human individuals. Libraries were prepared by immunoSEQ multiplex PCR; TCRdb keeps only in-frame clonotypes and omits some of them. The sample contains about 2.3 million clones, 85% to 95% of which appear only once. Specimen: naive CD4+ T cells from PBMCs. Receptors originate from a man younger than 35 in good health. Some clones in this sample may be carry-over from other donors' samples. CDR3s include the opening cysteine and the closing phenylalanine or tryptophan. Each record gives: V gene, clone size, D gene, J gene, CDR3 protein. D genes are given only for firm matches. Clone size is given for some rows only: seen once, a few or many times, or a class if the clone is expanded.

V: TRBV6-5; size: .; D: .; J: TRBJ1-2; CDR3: CASSYGGYGYTF
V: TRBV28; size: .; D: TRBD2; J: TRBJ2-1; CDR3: CASSSGTSPAEQFF
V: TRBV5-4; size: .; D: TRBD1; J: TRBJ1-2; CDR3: CASSQDRGNYGYTF
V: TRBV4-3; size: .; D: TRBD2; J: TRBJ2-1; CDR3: CASSPRTSGGFYNEQFF
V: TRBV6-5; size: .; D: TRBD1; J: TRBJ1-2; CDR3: CAATGNPLVYGYTF
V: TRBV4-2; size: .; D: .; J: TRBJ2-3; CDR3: CASSRDGGNRGDTQYF
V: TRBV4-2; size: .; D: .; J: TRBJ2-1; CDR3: CASSPSEGSSYNEQFF
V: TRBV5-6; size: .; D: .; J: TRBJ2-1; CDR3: CASSPDSWVGEQFF
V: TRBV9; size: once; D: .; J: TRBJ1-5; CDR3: CASSVDGTLVQPQHF
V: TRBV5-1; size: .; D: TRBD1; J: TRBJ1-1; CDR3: CASSWRGQGFEAFF
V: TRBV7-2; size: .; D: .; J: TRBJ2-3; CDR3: CASSFDRSSTDTQYF
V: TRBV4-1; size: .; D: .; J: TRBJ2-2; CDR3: CASSQEGGVQTGELFF
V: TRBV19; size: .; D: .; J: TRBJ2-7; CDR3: CASSVTGTKSYEQYF
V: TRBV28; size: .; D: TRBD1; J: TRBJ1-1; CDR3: CASIGQGAGTEAFF